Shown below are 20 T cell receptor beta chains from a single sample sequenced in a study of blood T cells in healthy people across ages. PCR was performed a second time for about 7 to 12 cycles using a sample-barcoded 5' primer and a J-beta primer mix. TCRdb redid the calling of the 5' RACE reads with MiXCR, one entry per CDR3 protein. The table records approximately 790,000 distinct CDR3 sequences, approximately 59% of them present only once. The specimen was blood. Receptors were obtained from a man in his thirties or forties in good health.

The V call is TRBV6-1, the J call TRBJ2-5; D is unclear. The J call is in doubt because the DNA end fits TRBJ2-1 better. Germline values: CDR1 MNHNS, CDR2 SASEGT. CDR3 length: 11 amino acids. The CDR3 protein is CASQQQETQFF. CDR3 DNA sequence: TGTGCCAGCCAGCAGCAAGAGACCCAGTTCTTC.

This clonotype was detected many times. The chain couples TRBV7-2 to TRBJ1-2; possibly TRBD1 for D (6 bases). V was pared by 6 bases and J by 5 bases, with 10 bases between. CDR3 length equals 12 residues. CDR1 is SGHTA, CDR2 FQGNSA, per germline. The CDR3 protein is CASSLQGYGYTF. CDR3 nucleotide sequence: TGTGCCAGCAGTTTACAGGGATATGGCTACACCTTC.

CDR3 sequence reads: CASSSIGQAQDNQPQHF. The CDR3 DNA reads TGTGCCAGCAGCTCAATCGGACAGGCTCAGGACAATCAGCCCCAGCATTTT. V usage is TRBV5-8 and J usage is TRBJ1-5; 7 positions agree with TRBD1. Germline CDR1 SGHTS, CDR2 YDEGEE. The CDR3 loop spans 17 amino acids. The ends lost 3 bases at V and 3 bases at J; junction bases unmatched: 12.

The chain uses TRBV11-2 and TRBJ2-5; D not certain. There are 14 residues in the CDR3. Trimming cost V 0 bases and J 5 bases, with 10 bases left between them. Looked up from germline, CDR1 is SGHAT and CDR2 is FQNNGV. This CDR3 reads CASSLERSSETQYF. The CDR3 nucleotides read TGTGCCAGCAGCTTAGAGAGGTCGTCGGAGACCCAGTACTTC.

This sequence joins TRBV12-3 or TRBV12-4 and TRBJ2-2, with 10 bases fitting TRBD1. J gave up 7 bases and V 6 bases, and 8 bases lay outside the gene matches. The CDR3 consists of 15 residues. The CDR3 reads CASSLRDRGNGELFF. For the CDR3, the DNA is TGTGCCAGCAGCCTCCGGGACAGGGGAAACGGGGAGCTGTTTTTT.

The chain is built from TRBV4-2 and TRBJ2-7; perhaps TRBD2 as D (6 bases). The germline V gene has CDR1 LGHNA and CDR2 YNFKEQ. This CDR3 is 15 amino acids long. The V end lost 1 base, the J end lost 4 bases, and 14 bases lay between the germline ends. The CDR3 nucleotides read TGTGCCAGCAGCCAAGCGGGCGTCAGCGGGTACGAGCAGTACTTC. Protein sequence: CASSQAGVSGYEQYF.

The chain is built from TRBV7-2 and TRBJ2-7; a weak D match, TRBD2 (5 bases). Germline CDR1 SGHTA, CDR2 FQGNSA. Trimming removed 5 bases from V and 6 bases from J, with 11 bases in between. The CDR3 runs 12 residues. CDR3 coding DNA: TGTGCCAGCAGCCAGTCGGGGAGCGAGCAGTACTTC. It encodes CASSQSGSEQYF.

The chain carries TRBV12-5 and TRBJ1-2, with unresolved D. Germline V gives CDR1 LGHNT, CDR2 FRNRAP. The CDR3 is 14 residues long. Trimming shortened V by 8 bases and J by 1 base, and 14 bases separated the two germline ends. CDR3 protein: CASLEGPVNYGYTF. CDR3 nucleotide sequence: TGTGCTAGTCTTGAAGGGCCGGTTAACTATGGCTACACCTTC.

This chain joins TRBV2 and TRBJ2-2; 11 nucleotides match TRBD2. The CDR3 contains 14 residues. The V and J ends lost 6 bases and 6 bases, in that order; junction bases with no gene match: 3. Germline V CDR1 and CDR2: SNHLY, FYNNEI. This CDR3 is CASSLAGGSGELFF. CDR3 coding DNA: TGTGCCAGCAGCCTAGCGGGGGGTTCCGGGGAGCTGTTTTTT.

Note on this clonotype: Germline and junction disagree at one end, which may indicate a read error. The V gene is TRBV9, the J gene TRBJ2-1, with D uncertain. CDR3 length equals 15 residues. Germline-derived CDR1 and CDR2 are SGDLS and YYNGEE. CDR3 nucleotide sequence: TGTGTCAGCAGCGTGGGCGAGAGCTCCTACAATGAGCAGTTCTTC. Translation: CVSSVGESSYNEQFF.

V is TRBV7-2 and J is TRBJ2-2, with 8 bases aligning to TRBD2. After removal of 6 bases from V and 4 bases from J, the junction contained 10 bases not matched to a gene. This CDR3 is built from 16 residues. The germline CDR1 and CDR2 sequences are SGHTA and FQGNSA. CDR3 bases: TGTGCCAGCAGTCTAGGAGCGGGGGCCTCCACCGGGGAGCTGTTTTTT. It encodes CASSLGAGASTGELFF. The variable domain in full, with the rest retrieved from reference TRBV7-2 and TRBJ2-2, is GAGVSQSPSNKVTEKGKDVELRCDPISGHTALYWYRQSLGQGLEFLIYFQGNSAPDKSGLPSDRFSAERTGGSVSTLTIQRTQQEDSAVYLCASSLGAGASTGELFFGEGSRLTVL.

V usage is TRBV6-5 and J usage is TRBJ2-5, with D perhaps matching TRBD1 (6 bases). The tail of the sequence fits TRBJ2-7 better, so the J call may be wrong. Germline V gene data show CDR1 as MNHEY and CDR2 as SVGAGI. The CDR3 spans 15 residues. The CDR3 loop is CASSSHGDTFYEQYF. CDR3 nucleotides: TGTGCCAGCAGTTCCCACGGGGACACGTTCTACGAGCAGTACTTC.

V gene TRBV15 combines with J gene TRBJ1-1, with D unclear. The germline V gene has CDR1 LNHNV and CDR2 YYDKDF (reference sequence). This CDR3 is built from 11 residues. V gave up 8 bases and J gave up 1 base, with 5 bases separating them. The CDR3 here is CATGENTEAFF. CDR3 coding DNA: TGTGCCACCGGGGAGAACACTGAAGCTTTCTTT.

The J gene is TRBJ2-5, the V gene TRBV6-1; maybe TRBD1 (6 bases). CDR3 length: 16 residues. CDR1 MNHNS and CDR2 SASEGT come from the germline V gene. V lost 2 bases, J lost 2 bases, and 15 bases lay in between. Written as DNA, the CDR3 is TGTGCCAGCAGTGAACAGGGGATCTCAACACAAGAGACCCAGTACTTC. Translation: CASSEQGISTQETQYF.

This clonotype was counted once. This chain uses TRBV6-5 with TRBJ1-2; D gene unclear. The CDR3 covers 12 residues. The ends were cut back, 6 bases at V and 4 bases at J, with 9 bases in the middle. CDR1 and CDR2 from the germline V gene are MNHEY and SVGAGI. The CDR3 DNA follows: TGTGCCAGCAGGGACTCCATCTATGGCTACACCTTC. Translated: CASRDSIYGYTF.

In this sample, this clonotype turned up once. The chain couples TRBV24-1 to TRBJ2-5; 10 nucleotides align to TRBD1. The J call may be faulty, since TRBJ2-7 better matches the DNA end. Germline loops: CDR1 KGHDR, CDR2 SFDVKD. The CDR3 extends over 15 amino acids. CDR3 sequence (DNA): TGTGCCACCAGTGACCCTGGGACAGGGGTCTACGAGCAGTACTTC. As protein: CATSDPGTGVYEQYF.

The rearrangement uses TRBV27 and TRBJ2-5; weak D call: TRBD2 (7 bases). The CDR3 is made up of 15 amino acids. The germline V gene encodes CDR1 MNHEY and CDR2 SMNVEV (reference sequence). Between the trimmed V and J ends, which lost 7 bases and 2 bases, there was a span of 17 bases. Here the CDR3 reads CASTPLGGRQETQYF. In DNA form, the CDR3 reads TGTGCCAGCACCCCCTTGGGGGGGCGGCAAGAGACCCAGTACTTC.

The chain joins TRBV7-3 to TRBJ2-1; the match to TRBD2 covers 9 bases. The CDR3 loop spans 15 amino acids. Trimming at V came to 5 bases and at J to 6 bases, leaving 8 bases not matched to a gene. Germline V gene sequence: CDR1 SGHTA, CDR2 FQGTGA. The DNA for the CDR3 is TGTGCCAGCAGCCCCCAGGGACTAGCTGGCAATGAGCAGTTCTTC. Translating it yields CASSPQGLAGNEQFF.

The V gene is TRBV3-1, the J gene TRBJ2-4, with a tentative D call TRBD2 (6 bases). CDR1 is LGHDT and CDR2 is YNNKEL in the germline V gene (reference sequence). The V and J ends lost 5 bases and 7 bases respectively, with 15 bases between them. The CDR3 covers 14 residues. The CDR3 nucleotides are TGTGCCAGCAGCAACTCCGGGACTTCTAACATTCAGTACTTC. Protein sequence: CASSNSGTSNIQYF.

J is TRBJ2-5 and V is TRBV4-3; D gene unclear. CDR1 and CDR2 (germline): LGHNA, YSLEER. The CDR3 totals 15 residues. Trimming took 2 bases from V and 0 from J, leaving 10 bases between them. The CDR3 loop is CASSQKLGYQETQYF. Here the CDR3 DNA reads TGCGCCAGCAGCCAAAAACTCGGCTACCAAGAGACCCAGTACTTC.